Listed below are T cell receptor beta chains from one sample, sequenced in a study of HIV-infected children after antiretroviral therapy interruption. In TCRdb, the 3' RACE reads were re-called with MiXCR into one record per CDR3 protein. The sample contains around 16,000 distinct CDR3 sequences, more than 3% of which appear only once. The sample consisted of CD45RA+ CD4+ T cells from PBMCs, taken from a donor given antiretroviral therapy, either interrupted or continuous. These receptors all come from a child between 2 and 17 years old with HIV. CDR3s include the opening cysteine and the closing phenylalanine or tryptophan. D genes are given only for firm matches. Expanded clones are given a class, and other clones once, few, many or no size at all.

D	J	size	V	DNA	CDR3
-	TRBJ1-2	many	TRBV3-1	TGTGCCAGCAGCCAAGACTTATATGGGTATGGCTACACCTTC	CASSQDLYGYGYTF
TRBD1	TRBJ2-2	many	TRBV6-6	TGTGCCAGCAGTTACTCGACAGTAGGGACAGGGAAAACCGGGGAGCTGTTTTTT	CASSYSTVGTGKTGELFF
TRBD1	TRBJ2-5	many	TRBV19	TGTGCCAGTAGTAAAACCGGGACAGGGGGCATAGCGACCCAGTACTTC	CASSKTGTGGIATQYF
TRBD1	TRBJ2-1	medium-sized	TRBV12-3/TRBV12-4	TGTGCCAGCGAACGGACAGGGGTAGGAAATGAGCAGTTCTTC	CASERTGVGNEQFF
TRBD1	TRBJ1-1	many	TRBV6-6	TGTGCCAGCGGTGGCACAGGGGCAGTCTTCTTT	CASGGTGAVFF
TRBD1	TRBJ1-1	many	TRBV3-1	TGTGCCAGCAGCCCTCTGGGGGCAGGGGGCACCGCCGAGGCTTTCTTT	CASSPLGAGGTAEAFF
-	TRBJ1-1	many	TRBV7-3	TGTGCCAGCAGCTTAGGAGCGGTGAACACTGAAGCTTTCTTT	CASSLGAVNTEAFF
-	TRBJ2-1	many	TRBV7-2	TGTGCCAGCAGCCAAGATCCGACAGTCTACAATGAGCAGTTCTTC	CASSQDPTVYNEQFF
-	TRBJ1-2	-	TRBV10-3	TGTGCCATCAGTACAAACTATGGCTACACCTTC	CAISTNYGYTF
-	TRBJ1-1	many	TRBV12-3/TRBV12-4	TGTGCCAGCAGTTTCCTTGCCCGCAGCCTCACTGAAGCTTTCTTT	CASSFLARSLTEAFF
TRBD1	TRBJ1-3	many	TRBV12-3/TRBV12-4	TGTGCCAGCACTCGGGACAGCTCTGGAAACACCATATATTTT	CASTRDSSGNTIYF
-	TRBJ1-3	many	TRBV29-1	TGCAGCGTTGCAGGGAGCCTTGGAAACACCATATATTTT	CSVAGSLGNTIYF
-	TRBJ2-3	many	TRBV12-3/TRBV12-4	TGTGCCAGCAGTTTAGGGCTAGTCGGGGATACGCAGTATTTT	CASSLGLVGDTQYF
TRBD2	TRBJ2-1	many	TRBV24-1	TGTGCCACCAGTGCCAGCGGGGAGCGGAATGAGCAGTTCTTC	CATSASGERNEQFF
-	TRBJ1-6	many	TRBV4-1	TGCGCCAGCAGCCAATCCGGCACGGGACGACCCCTCCACTTT	CASSQSGTGRPLHF
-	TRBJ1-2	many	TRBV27	TGTGCCAGCAGTTCCACAGGGCATGGCCGCGGTGGCTACACCTTC	CASSSTGHGRGGYTF
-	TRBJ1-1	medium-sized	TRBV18	TGTGCCAGCTCCAGGCCTGGCAGTGAAGCTTTCTTT	CASSRPGSEAFF
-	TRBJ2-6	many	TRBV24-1	TGTGCCACCAGTGACCCAACGGTCTCTGGGGCCAACGTCCTGACTTTC	CATSDPTVSGANVLTF
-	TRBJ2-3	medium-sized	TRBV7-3	TGTGCCAGCAGCTCCGGGGGCGGCACAGATACGCAGTATTTT	CASSSGGGTDTQYF
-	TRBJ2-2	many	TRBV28	TGTGCCAGCAGTCTAGGGGGGGCCTTCTCCGGGGAGCTGTTTTTT	CASSLGGAFSGELFF
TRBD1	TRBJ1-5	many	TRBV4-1	TGCGCCAGCAGCCAGGGGCAGGGGGCGAGCGGTCAGCCCCAGCATTTT	CASSQGQGASGQPQHF
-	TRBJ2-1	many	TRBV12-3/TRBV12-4	TGTGCCAGCAGTTTCCAGGATGAGCAGTTCTTC	CASSFQDEQFF
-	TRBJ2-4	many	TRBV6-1	TGTGCCATCTCGTATTCCTTGGCCCAAGCCAAAAACATTCAGTACTTC	CAISYSLAQAKNIQYF
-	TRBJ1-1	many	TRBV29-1	TGCAGCGTTGAGGAGGGGACTGAAGCTTTCTTT	CSVEEGTEAFF
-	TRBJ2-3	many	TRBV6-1	TGTGCCAGCAGTGTGAGCACAGATACGCAGTATTTT	CASSVSTDTQYF
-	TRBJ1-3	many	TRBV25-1	TGTGCCAGCAGCGGGCCCGAGAGAAACACCATATATTTT	CASSGPERNTIYF
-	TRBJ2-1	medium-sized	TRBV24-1	TGTGCCACCAGTGATACGGGAGTGACTGAGTACAATGAGCAGTTCTTC	CATSDTGVTEYNEQFF
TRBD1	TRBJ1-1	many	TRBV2	TGTGCCAGCAAATCAACAGGGGCGACTGAAGCTTTCTTT	CASKSTGATEAFF
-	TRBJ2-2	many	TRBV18	TGTGCCAGCTCACTCTCCAACACCGGGGAGCTGTTTTTT	CASSLSNTGELFF
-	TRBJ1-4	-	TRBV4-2	TGTGCCAGCAGCCAAGATCCGGGGGCGCAAAACGAAAGATTATTTTTC	CASSQDPGAQNERLFF
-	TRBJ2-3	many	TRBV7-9	TGTGCCAGCAGCTTAGATGCCGTGGTAGGGCAGTATTTT	CASSLDAVVGQYF
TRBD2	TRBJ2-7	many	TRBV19	TGTGCCAGTAGTACAAGACTAGCGGGGGCGTACGAGCAGTACTTC	CASSTRLAGAYEQYF
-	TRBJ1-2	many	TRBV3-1	TGTGCCAGCAGCCAAGTACCGAAGCTCTATGGCTACACCTTC	CASSQVPKLYGYTF
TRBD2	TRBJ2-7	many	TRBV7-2	TGTGCCAGCACCATAGCGGGGGGCCTTCCCCAGTACTTC	CASTIAGGLPQYF
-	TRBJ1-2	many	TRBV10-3	TGTGCCATCAGTGAGTCGATAGGGGACGATGGCTACACCTTC	CAISESIGDDGYTF
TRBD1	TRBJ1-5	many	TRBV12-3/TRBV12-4	TGTGCCAGCGCGGGACAGCTCAATCAGCCCCAGCATTTT	CASAGQLNQPQHF